The subject of this entry is one T cell receptor (beta chain). What it binds is unknown. V trimming: 3 bases; J trimming: 5 bases; junction bases outside the gene matches: 4. Germline V CDR1 and CDR2: PRHDT, FYEKMQ (reference sequence). The CDR3 has 16 amino acids. The data were obtained in a study of cytomegalovirus exposure and HLA in healthy donors. Study-wide results and caveats: The study designated around 150 TCR beta chains cytomegalovirus-associated.

Assay: immunoSEQ multiplex PCR; the TCRdb copy retains only in-frame clones and omits some. The data show about 150,000 clones, 85% to 90% seen once. The receptor was isolated from a woman aged 25-40 years in good health and CMV-seropositive. Sequencing was carried out using PBMCs. This sequence joins TRBV13 and TRBJ2-1, with 13 positions matching TRBD2. DNA of the CDR3: TGTGCCAGCAGCTTGGGACTAGCGGGGCAGGACAATGAGCAGTTCTTC. It encodes CASSLGLAGQDNEQFF.